This T cell receptor beta chain was identified in a study of T cells in Graves' hyperthyroidism and ophthalmopathy. This clonotype was counted many times. Its antigen is as yet unknown. V trimming: 8 bases; J trimming: 2 bases; junction bases outside the gene matches: 13. CDR1 is DFQATT and CDR2 is SNEGSKA in the germline V gene (reference sequence). This CDR3 is built from 15 residues. The CDR3 regions of TCR beta were amplified from RNA transcripts. The HTBI primer set served for first-round RT-PCR of the TCR CDR3. One entry per CDR3 protein results from TCRdb running MiXCR on the multiplex PCR reads. The profile shows approximately 430,000 distinct CDR3 sequences, 15% to 19% of them singletons. Overall study findings and caveats: Prediction of ophthalmopathy progression came a median roughly 6.4 months pre-onset. Most expanded thyroid clonotypes above 0.001 also appeared in blood.

The TCR comes from a young woman with Graves' hyperthyroidism. The V gene is TRBV20-1, the J gene TRBJ2-3; 7 nucleotides align to TRBD2. The sequencing sample was made of blood. CDR3 DNA sequence: TGCAGTCTACCCAGTGTGGCGGGAGACACAGATACGCAGTATTTT. Protein sequence: CSLPSVAGDTDTQYF.